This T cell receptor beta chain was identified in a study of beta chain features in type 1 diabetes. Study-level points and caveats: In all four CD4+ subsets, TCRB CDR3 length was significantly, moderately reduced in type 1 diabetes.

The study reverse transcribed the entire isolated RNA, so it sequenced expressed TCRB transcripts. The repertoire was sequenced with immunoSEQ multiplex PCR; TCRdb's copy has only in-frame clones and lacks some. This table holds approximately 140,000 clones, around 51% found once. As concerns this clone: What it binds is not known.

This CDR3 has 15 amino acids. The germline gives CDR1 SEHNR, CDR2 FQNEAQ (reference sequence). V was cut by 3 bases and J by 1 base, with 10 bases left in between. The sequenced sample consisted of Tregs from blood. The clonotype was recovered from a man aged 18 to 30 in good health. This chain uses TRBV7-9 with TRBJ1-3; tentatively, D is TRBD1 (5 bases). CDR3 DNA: TGTGCCAGCAGCTTCGACGGGGGGTCTGGAAACACCATATATTTT. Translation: CASSFDGGSGNTIYF.